These 10 T cell receptor beta chains were sequenced from one sample in a study of T cells after yellow fever vaccination. In TCRdb, the 5' RACE reads were re-called with MiXCR into one record per CDR3 protein. The sample includes over 20,000 distinct CDR3 sequences, 5% to 6% of them seen just once. The sample here was PBMCs, either bulk or a sorted T-cell subset (CD4+, CD8+, memory, or dextramer-sorted; not recorded which), taken 15 days after the yellow fever booster vaccination. These receptors all stem from a man in his thirties or forties who received the YFV17D yellow fever vaccine.

This clonotype was recorded at least ten times. The chain uses TRBV12-3 or TRBV12-4 and TRBJ2-7, with 9 positions matching TRBD1. The CDR3 runs 13 residues. The junction had 6 bases not matched to a gene; V was cut back by 6 bases and J by 6 bases. CDR3 in amino acids: CASRGGQGGEQYF. The CDR3 DNA is TGTGCCAGCAGGGGGGGACAGGGAGGCGAGCAGTACTTC.

In this sample, this clonotype is medium-sized. This chain uses TRBV11-2 with TRBJ2-1; 8 bases match TRBD2. The CDR3 consists of 15 residues. Germline trimming cut 4 bases from V and 7 bases from J; bases unmatched to any gene: 9. Germline V lookup: CDR1 SGHAT, CDR2 FQNNGV. The CDR3 region is CASSSPRGGENEQFF. The CDR3 DNA follows: TGTGCCAGCAGCTCCCCCCGGGGGGGAGAGAATGAGCAGTTCTTC.

This clonotype was detected many times. The chain couples TRBV7-2 to TRBJ1-5; D perhaps matches TRBD1 (5 bases). The germline V and J ends were trimmed by 4 bases and 3 bases, with 7 bases remaining between them. Germline V lookup: CDR1 SGHTA, CDR2 FQGNSA. The CDR3 consists of 13 residues. DNA for the CDR3: TGTGCCAGCAGCTCAGGGCTCAATCAGCCCCAGCATTTT. Translating gives CASSSGLNQPQHF.

This clonotype has ten or more counts. The chain has TRBV29-1 and TRBJ1-5; D is uncertain. Germline loops: CDR1 SQVTM, CDR2 ANQGSEA. The length of the CDR3 is 12 residues. V was shortened by 6 bases and J by 5 bases, with 11 bases between the two germline ends. Written as DNA, the CDR3 is TGCAGCGTCGCCCCTCCTGATCAGCCCCAGCATTTT. The encoded protein is CSVAPPDQPQHF.

At least ten counts were recorded for this clonotype. The chain employs TRBV2 and TRBJ2-5; 10 nucleotides agree with TRBD2. The germline gives CDR1 SNHLY, CDR2 FYNNEI. V was pared by 11 bases and J by 5 bases, with 8 bases of the junction left unmatched. The CDR3 has 13 amino acids. CDR3 bases: TGTGCCGGCGAGCGGGAGGGCCACGAGACCCAGTACTTC. Translation gives CAGEREGHETQYF.

This clonotype was detected many times. This chain joins TRBV4-3 and TRBJ2-5; D ambiguous. Germline CDR1 is LGHNA and CDR2 is YSLEER. Trimming pared 4 bases from V and 5 bases from J, leaving 20 bases between. The CDR3 covers 16 residues. CDR3 DNA sequence: TGCGCCAGCAGCCCCGGGTACCAGAGCCCCGGGGAGACCCAGTACTTC. This encodes CASSPGYQSPGETQYF.

Of note for this clonotype: A clone one base away is much larger, so this may be a read error. This chain links TRBV7-2 with TRBJ1-1, with TRBD1 as a possible D gene (6 bases). The germline V gene encodes CDR1 SGHTA and CDR2 FQGNSA. The CDR3 sequence is 13 residues long. V was pared by 3 bases and J by 5 bases, with 10 bases between. DNA for the CDR3: TGTGCCAGCAGCTTGACAGGACGTACTGAAGCTTTCTTT. Translated, it gives CASSLTGRTEAFF.

This clonotype was seen many times. The gene calls are TRBV20-1 and TRBJ2-7; 10 bases agree with TRBD2. V trimming: 3 bases; J trimming: 2 bases; junction bases outside the gene matches: 4. The CDR3 contains 14 residues. Germline assignment: CDR1 DFQATT and CDR2 SNEGSKA (reference sequence). CDR3 nucleotides: TGCAGTGCTAGGTCTAGCGGGAGAACCTACGAGCAGTACTTC. It specifies CSARSSGRTYEQYF.

This clonotype occurred many times. J is TRBJ2-4 and V is TRBV7-9; 9 nucleotides align to TRBD2. This CDR3 has 14 amino acids. From germline, CDR1 is SEHNR and CDR2 FQNEAQ (reference sequence). V lost 5 bases, J lost 8 bases, and 7 bases stayed unmatched. Here the CDR3 reads CASSSTLAGYIQYF. The CDR3, as DNA: TGTGCCAGCAGCAGTACGCTAGCGGGATACATTCAGTACTTC.

At least ten counts were recorded for this clonotype. This chain connects TRBV24-1 to TRBJ2-5; D unclear. Per the germline V gene, CDR1 is KGHDR and CDR2 is SFDVKD. The CDR3 is made up of 16 amino acids. Trimming shortened V by 4 bases and J by 4 bases, and 18 bases separated the two germline ends. CDR3 protein: CATSESPGSLGETQYF. CDR3 in DNA: TGTGCCACCAGTGAATCCCCTGGTAGTCTGGGAGAGACCCAGTACTTC.